This entry concerns a single TCR beta chain. Its antigen remains unidentified. No base-level quality is on record; no much larger clone is a single base apart. Library construction relied on the immunoSEQ multiplex PCR assay. TCRdb mirrors the immuneACCESS table, restricted to in-frame sequences. Some clones are absent from its copies; in checked studies, under half trace to an unresolved V gene, and the reason for the others is unknown. The table for this sample lists about 380,000 clones; more than 85% of them were counted only once. In total, the top ten clones hold approximately 0.02% of the sample. This specimen comes from a study of shared T cell receptors in the human thymus (dated by TCRdb to 2020 to 2022). As for the study more broadly: The study investigated the way shared, self-reactive T-cell receptor alpha chains are produced in the human thymus.

For this chain, trimming is 2 bases at the V end and 7 bases at the J end, and the number of junction bases without a gene match is 9. Reading the germline V gene gives CDR1 SGHVS and CDR2 FNYEAQ. The CDR3 runs 15 amino acids, cysteine and phenylalanine included. The kept DNA is CDR3 alone, 45 bases in frame from the first base. Here the chain combines TRBV7-6 and TRBJ2-7, and 9 bases in between align with TRBD2. This TCR was sampled from a human donor. Material for sequencing was thymocytes. DNA sequence: TGTGCCAGCAGCTTAAGGTTCGCGGGAGGGGAGGAGCAGTACTTC. This encodes CASSLRFAGGEEQYF.